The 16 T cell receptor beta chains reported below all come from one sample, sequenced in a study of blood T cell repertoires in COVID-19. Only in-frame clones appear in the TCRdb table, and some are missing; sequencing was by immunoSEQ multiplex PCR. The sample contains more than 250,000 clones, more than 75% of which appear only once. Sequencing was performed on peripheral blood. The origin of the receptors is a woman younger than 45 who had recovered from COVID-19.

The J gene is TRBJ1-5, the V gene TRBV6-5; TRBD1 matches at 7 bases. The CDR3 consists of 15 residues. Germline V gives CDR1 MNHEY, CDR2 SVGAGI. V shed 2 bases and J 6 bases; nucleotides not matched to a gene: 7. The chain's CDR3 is CASSYRAGGGQPQHF. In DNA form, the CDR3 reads TGTGCCAGCAGTTACCGGGCAGGGGGTGGTCAGCCCCAGCATTTT.

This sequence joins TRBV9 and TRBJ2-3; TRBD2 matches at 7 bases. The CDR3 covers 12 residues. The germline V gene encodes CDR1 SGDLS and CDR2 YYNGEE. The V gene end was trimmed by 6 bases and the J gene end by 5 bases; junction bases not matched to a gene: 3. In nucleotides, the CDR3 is TGTGCCAGCACCCCGGGGGGAGATACGCAGTATTTT. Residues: CASTPGGDTQYF. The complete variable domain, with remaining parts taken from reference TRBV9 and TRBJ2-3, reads DSGVTQTPKHLITATGQRVTLRCSPRSGDLSVYWYQQSLDQGLQFLIQYYNGEERAKGNILERFSAQQFPDLHSELNLSSLELGDSALYFCASTPGGDTQYFGPGTRLTVL.

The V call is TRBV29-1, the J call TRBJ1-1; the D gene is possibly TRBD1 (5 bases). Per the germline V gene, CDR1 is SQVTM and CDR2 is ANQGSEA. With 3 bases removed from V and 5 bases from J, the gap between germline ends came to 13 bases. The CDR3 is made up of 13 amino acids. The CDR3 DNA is TGCAGCGTTGACCCCAGGGTGTGGACTGAAGCTTTCTTT. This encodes CSVDPRVWTEAFF.

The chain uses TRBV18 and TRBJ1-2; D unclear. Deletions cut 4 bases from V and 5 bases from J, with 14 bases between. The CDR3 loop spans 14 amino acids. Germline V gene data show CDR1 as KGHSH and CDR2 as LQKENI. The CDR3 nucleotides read TGTGCCAGCTCACTGCTGGAACAACTATATGGCTACACCTTC. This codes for CASSLLEQLYGYTF.

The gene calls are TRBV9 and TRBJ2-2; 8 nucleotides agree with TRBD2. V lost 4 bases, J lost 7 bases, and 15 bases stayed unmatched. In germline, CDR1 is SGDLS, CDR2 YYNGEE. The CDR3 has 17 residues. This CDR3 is CASSSPLKAGVNGELFF. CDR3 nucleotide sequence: TGTGCCAGCAGCTCCCCACTGAAAGCGGGAGTTAACGGGGAGCTGTTTTTT.

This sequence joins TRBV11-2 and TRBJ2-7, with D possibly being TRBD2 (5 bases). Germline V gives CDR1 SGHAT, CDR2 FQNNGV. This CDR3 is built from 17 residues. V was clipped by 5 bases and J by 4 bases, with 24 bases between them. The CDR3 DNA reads TGTGCCAGCAGCACTAGTCGTGGCTCCCCTTTTAATTACGAGCAGTACTTC. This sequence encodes CASSTSRGSPFNYEQYF.

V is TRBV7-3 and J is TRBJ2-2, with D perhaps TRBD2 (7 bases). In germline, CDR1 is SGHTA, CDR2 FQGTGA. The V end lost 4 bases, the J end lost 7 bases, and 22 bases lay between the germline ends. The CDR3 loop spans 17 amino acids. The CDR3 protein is CASSSAHVSGEGGELFF. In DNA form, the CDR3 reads TGTGCCAGCAGCTCCGCCCACGTATCAGGGGAGGGCGGGGAGCTGTTTTTT.

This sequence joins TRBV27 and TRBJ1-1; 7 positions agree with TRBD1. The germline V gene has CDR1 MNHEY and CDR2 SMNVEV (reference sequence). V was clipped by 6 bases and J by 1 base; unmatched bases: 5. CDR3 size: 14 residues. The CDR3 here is CASRQGQSNTEAFF. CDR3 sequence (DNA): TGTGCCAGCAGACAGGGACAGTCGAACACTGAAGCTTTCTTT.

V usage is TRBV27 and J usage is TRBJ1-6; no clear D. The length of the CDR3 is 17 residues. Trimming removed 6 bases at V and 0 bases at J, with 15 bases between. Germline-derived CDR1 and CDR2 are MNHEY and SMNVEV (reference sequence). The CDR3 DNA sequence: TGTGCCAGCAGCCCTCGCGGCGCTTTCTCCTATAATTCACCCCTCCACTTT. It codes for CASSPRGAFSYNSPLHF.

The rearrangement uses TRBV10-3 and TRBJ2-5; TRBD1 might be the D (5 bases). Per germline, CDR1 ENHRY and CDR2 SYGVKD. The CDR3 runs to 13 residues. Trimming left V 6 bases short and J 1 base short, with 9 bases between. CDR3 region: CAIRDNIQETQYF. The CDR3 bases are TGTGCCATCAGGGACAATATCCAAGAGACCCAGTACTTC.

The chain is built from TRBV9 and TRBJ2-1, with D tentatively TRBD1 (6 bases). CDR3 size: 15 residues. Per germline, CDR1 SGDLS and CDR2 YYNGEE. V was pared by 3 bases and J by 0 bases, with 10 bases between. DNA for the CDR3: TGTGCCAGCAGCGGCCGGGACACCTCCTACAATGAGCAGTTCTTC. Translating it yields CASSGRDTSYNEQFF.

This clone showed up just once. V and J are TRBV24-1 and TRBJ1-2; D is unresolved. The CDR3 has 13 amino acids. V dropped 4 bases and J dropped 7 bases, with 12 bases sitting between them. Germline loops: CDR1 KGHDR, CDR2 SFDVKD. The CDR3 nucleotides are TGTGCCACCAGTGACCGGGTCTTTTCTGGCTACACCTTC. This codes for CATSDRVFSGYTF.

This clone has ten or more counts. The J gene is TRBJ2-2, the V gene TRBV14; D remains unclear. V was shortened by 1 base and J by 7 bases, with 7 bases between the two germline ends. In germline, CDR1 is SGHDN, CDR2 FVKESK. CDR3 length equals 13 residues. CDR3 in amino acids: CASSQGHVGELFF. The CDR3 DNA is TGTGCCAGCAGCCAAGGACATGTCGGGGAGCTGTTTTTT.

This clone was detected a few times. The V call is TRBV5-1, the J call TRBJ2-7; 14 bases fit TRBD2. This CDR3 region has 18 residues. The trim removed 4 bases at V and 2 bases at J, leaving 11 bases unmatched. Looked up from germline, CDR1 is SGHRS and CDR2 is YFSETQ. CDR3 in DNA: TGCGCCAGCAGCGGCGGACTAGCGGGAGGATCTACTCCCTACGAGCAGTACTTC. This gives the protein CASSGGLAGGSTPYEQYF.

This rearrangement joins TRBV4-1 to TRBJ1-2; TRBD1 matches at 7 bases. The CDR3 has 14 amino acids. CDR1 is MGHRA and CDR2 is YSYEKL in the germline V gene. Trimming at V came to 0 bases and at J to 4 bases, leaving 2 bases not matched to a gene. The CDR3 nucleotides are TGCGCCAGCAGCCAAGAGACAGGGTTCTATGGCTACACCTTC. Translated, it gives CASSQETGFYGYTF.

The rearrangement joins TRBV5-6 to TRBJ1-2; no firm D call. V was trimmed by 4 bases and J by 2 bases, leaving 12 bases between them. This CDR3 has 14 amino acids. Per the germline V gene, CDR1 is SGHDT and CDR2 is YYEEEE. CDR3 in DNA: TGTGCCAGCAGCCCACGGAACAGCAACTATGGCTACACCTTC. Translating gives CASSPRNSNYGYTF.